This T cell receptor beta chain was identified during a study of cytomegalovirus exposure and HLA in healthy donors. Overall study: It was reported in a later analysis that the 95 to 150 validation repertoires used the same platform as the 650 to 800 first-cohort repertoires. The study, taken as a whole, reports: In a later analysis, first-cohort TCR clusters were found to tend to co-occur in the 130 or so validation repertoires.

Of note for this clone: The antigen is undetermined.

Assay: immunoSEQ multiplex PCR; the TCRdb copy retains only in-frame clones and omits some. The repertoire holds more than 35,000 clones, with over 80% as singletons. CDR3 length: 12 amino acids. V gave up 2 bases and J gave up 9 bases, with 8 bases separating them. Germline CDR1 is MNHEY and CDR2 is SVGAGI. The sample was PBMCs. The chain recombines TRBV6-5 with TRBJ1-5; D not certain. This receptor was identified in a man aged 18 to 29 in good health and CMV-seronegative. The CDR3 sequence: CASSYALGPQHF. The CDR3 nucleotides read TGTGCCAGCAGTTACGCCCTCGGGCCCCAGCATTTT.